The table lists the clone carrying this TCR beta chain with many counts. What it recognizes is unknown. V dropped 5 bases and J dropped 4 bases, with 21 bases sitting between them. Germline loops: CDR1 SGHTA, CDR2 FQGNSA. The CDR3 sequence is 18 residues long. These data are taken from a study of blood T cells in healthy people across ages. Study-wide background: Per two T cells, about one barcoded beta molecule was captured through template switching.

General study findings and limits: Getting older went along with TCR beta diversity per million T cells dropping roughly linearly.

Those donating, healthy Caucasian individuals from Russia, were aged roughly 6 to 100. Combining a sample-barcoded 5' primer with a J-beta primer mix, a second PCR ran for 7 to 11 cycles. TCRdb processed the 5' RACE reads anew with MiXCR; each CDR3 protein has one entry. Found here are roughly 900,000 distinct CDR3 sequences, 25% to 35% of them singletons; the top ten hold 17%. The V call is TRBV7-2, the J call TRBJ2-6; possibly TRBD1 for D (5 bases). Sequenced material: blood. This sequence was found in an elderly woman in good health. The CDR3 DNA follows: TGTGCCAGCAGCATTCGACAGAGACCTCTTTCGGGGGCCAACGTCCTGACTTTC. Residues: CASSIRQRPLSGANVLTF.